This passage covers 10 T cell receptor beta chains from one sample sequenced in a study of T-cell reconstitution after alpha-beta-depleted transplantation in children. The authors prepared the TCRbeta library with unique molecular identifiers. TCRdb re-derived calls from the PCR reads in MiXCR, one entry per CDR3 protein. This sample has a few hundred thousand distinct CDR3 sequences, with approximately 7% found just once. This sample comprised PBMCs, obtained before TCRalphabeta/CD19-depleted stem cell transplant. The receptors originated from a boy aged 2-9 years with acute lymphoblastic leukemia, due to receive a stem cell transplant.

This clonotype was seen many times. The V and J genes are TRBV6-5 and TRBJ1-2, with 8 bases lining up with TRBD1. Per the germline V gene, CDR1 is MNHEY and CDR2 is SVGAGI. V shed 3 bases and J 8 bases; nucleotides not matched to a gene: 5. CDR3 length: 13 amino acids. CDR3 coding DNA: TGTGCCAGCAGTTATGCCGACAGGGGCGGCTACACCTTC. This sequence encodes CASSYADRGGYTF.

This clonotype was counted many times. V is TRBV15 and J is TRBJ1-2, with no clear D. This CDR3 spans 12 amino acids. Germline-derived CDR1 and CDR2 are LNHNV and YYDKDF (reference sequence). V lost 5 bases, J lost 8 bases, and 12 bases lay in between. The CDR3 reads CATSGSLGGYTF. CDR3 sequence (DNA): TGTGCCACCAGCGGCAGCCTAGGAGGCTACACCTTC.

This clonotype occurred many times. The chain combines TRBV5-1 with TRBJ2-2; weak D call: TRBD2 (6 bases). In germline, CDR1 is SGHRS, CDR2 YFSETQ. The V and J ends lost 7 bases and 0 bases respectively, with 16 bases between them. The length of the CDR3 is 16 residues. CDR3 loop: CASVEVAGSNTGELFF. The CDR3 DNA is TGCGCCAGCGTAGAGGTGGCGGGATCGAACACCGGGGAGCTGTTTTTT.

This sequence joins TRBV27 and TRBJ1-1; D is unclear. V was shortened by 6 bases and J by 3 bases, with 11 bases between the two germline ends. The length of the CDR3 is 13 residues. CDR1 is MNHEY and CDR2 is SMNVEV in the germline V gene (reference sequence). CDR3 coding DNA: TGTGCCAGCAGATTTACGGTGCACACTGAAGCTTTCTTT. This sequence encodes CASRFTVHTEAFF.

DNA of the CDR3: TGCACCCACCCTGTGGGCAGGGTAGTTGGGGACTATGGCTACACCTTC. It translates to CTHPVGRVVGDYGYTF. The chain combines TRBV29-1 with TRBJ1-2; TRBD1 is a possible D gene (5 bases). There are 16 residues in the CDR3. Germline lookup yields CDR1 SQVTM and CDR2 ANQGSEA.

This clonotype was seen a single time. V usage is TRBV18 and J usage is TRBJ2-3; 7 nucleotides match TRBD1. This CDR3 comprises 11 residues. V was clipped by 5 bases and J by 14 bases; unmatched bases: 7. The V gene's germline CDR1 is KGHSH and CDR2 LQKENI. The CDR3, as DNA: TGTGCCAGCTCAGCAGACAGGGTAACGTATTTT. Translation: CASSADRVTYF.

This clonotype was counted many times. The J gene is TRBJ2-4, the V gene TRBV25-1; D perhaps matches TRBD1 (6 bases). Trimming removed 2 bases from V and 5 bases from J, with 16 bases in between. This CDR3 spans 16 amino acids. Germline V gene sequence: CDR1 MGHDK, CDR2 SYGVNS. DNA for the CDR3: TGTGCCAGCAGTGAACCTGACAGAGAGGGGGAAAACATTCAGTACTTC. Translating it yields CASSEPDREGENIQYF.

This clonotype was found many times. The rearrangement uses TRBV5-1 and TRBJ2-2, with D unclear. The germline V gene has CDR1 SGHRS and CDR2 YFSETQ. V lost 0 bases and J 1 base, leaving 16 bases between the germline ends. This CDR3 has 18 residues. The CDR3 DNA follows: TGCGCCAGCAGCTTGGAACTGAACCGCCATATGAACACCGGGGAGCTGTTTTTT. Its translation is CASSLELNRHMNTGELFF.

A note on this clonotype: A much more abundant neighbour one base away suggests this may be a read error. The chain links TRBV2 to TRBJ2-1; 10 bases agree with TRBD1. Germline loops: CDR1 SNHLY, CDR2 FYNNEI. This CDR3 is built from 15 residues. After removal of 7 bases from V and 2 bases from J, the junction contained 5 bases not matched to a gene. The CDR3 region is CASTFGQGAYNEQFF. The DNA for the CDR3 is TGTGCCAGCACTTTCGGACAGGGGGCCTACAATGAGCAGTTCTTC.

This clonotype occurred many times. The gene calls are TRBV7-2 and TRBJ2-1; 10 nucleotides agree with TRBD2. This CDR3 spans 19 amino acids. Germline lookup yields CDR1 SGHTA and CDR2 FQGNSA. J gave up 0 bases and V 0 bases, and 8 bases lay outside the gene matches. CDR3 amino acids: CASSLALISGGSSYNEQFF. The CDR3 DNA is TGTGCCAGCAGCTTAGCCTTGATTAGCGGGGGGAGCTCCTACAATGAGCAGTTCTTC.